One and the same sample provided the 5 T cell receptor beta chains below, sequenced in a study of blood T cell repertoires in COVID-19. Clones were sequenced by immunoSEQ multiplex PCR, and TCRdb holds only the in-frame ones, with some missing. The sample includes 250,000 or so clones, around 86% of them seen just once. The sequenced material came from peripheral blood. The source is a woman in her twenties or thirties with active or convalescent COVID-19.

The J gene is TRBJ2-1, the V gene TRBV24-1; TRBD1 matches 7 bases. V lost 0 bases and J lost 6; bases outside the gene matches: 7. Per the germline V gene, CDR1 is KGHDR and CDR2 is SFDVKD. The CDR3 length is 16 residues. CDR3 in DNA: TGTGCCACCAGTGATTTGCAGGGGGACAGAGGCAATGAGCAGTTCTTC. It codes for CATSDLQGDRGNEQFF.

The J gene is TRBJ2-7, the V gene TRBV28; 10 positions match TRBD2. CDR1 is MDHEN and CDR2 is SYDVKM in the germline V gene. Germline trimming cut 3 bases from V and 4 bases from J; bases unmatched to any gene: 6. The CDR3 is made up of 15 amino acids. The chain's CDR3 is CASSFSGTSDYEQYF. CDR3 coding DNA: TGTGCCAGCAGTTTTAGTGGGACTAGCGATTACGAGCAGTACTTC.

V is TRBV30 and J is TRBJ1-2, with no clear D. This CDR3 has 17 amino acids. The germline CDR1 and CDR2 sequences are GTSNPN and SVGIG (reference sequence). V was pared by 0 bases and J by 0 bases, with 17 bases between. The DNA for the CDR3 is TGTGCCTGGAGTGTAAGGCCACAGATATTTACTAACTATGGCTACACCTTC. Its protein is CAWSVRPQIFTNYGYTF.

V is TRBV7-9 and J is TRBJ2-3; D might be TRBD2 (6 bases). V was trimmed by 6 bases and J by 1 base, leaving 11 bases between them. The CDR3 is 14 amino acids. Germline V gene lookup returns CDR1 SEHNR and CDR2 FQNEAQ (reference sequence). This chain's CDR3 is CASSSSERTDTQYF. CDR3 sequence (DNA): TGTGCCAGCAGTTCTAGCGAGCGCACAGATACGCAGTATTTT. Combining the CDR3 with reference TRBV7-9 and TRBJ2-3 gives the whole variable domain DTGVSQNPRHKITKRGQNVTFRCDPISEHNRLYWYRQTLGQGPEFLTYFQNEAQLEKSRLLSDRFSAERPKGSFSTLEIQRTEQGDSAMYLCASSSSERTDTQYFGPGTRLTVL.

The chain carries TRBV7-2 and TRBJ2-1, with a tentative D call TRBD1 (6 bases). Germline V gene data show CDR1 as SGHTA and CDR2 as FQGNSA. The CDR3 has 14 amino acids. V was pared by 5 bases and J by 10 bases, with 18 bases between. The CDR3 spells CASSVTASGVEQFF. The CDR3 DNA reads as TGTGCCAGCAGCGTCACCGCCTCAGGGGTGGAGCAGTTCTTC.